The entry below gives a single T cell receptor (beta chain) sequence along with its context. The antigen it recognizes is unknown. The sample holds no much larger clone one base away, and base qualities are not on file. The sample's time point label is to be understood as: blood from clinic visit 5 months post-surgery; TSC patient then seizure free. The surgery cases that showed the highest brain T cell transcript signatures were chosen for TCR beta chain sequencing of brain tissue, and of blood when it was available. Prior to surgery, the patients had been treated with at least one anti-epileptic drug. TCR-sequenced patients were children with drug-resistant epilepsy due to tuberous sclerosis complex, focal cortical dysplasia, Rasmussen encephalitis or hemimegalencephaly. Bulk genomic DNA was extracted from unsorted brain tissue and whole blood with the Monarch genomic DNA purification kit. The immunoSEQ assay was used to generate TCR beta chain sequences from genomic DNA. In the source study's methods: CDR3 sequences that did not begin with the conserved framework cysteine at position 104 were removed by hand. To get clonality, the normalized Shannon's Diversity Index was subtracted from one, giving values from 0 (maximal diversity) to 1 (oligoclonal). Differences in the frequency of the same CDR3 between samples, such as brain versus blood, were assessed with chi-squared comparison-of-proportions tests. Public clonotypes were identified by searching immuneACCESS, and similarity to known antiviral clonotypes was assessed with the VDJdb browser. TCRdb holds this immuneACCESS table with in-frame rearrangements only. Some clones are missing; in checked studies, unresolved V genes explain under half, and the rest has no known cause. V, J and clone size derive from that table, while D and trimming were established from the DNA sequence. Within this sample are a few hundred thousand clones, with nearly 95% of them counted one time only. The top ten hold 5.5% to 6% of the sample.

The data derive from a study of brain T cells in children with intractable seizures (dated by TCRdb to about 2021). As for the study more broadly: Resected brain tissue from 53 pediatric epilepsy surgery cases was first screened for immune gene transcripts using a NanoString immunology panel. About 70% of the 12 selected surgery cases also had pre-surgery blood sequenced, which left four cases with brain tissue only. General conclusions and limits of the study: Viral specificity was inferred only from CDR3 sequence similarity, and patients' HCMV serostatus was unknown. Because pre- and post-surgery blood were sequenced to different depths, clones absent from the pre-surgery sample may reflect undersampling.

The germline V gene encodes CDR1 MNHEY and CDR2 SVGAGI. Measured from the cysteine to the phenylalanine, the CDR3 is 14 residues long. CDR3 DNA is the only sequence kept; it has 42 bases, read in frame from the first base. Trimmed from V: 8 bases; trimmed from J: 3 bases; junction bases lacking a gene match: 9. The sample in question was peripheral blood, obtained approximately 5 months after surgery. The receptor was derived from a boy in the first two years of life with tuberous sclerosis and intractable seizures. The sequence joins TRBV6-5 to TRBJ2-7; the central 8 bases match TRBD1. The CDR3 region: CASGTTDRGYEQYF. The bases are TGTGCCAGCGGAACCACCGACAGGGGCTACGAGCAGTACTTC.